What follows are 6 T cell receptor beta chains derived from one specimen sequenced in a study of blood T cell repertoires in COVID-19. Some clones are missing from TCRdb's copy, which holds only in-frame ones; the method was immunoSEQ multiplex PCR. The top ten clones hold approximately 6.1% of a sample with 150,000 or so clones, about nine tenths of them seen once. The sample consisted of peripheral blood. The receptors stem from an elderly man with acute or convalescent COVID-19.

V and J are TRBV7-2 and TRBJ1-5; D is ambiguous. Per the germline V gene, CDR1 is SGHTA and CDR2 is FQGNSA. The CDR3 is 12 amino acids. V was cut by 5 bases and J by 5 bases, with 7 bases left in between. The CDR3: CASSPRDQPQHF. CDR3 in DNA: TGTGCCAGCAGCCCACGGGATCAGCCCCAGCATTTT.

This clone was detected once. Other DNA variants within this sample encode the same CDR3. The chain links TRBV18 to TRBJ1-2, with D perhaps TRBD1 (5 bases). Trimming cost V 3 bases and J 8 bases, with 10 bases left between them. The CDR3 has 12 residues. CDR1 is KGHSH, CDR2 LQKENI, per germline. The CDR3 bases are TGTGCCAGCTCACCTGACAGTTACGGCTACACCTTC. This gives the protein CASSPDSYGYTF.

The rearrangement joins TRBV21-1 to TRBJ1-5; TRBD1, the D gene given by the table, was not confirmed from the DNA. TRBV21-1 is termed a pseudogene. The CDR3 totals 21 residues. The CDR3 region is CASSNNLPPGQGKDSNQPQHF. Written as DNA, the CDR3 is TGTGCCAGCAGCAATAATCTTCCGCCCGGACAGGGTAAAGATAGCAATCAGCCCCAGCATTTT.

The J gene is TRBJ1-3, the V gene TRBV5-5; TRBD1 aligns across 8 bases. CDR3 size: 15 residues. Germline CDR1 SGHKS, CDR2 YYEKEE (reference sequence). The junction had 7 bases not matched to a gene; V was cut back by 4 bases and J by 4 bases. CDR3 in amino acids: CASSMTGVFGNTIYF. The CDR3 nucleotides are TGTGCCAGCAGCATGACAGGGGTATTCGGAAACACCATATATTTT.

This clone showed up just once. The rearrangement joins TRBV3-1 (or the pseudogene TRBV3-2) to TRBJ1-2; D unresolved. Germline assignment: CDR1 LGHDT and CDR2 YNNKEL (reference sequence). The CDR3 loop spans 12 amino acids. V was clipped by 3 bases and J by 3 bases, with 5 bases between them. For the CDR3, the DNA is TGTGCCAGCAGCCAGGCCCACTATGGCTACACCTTC. Its translation is CASSQAHYGYTF.

About this clone: Relative to the germline gene, one junction end is altered; a read error may explain this. This chain uses TRBV29-1 with TRBJ2-1; 10 positions agree with TRBD2. Germline values: CDR1 SQVTM, CDR2 ANQGSEA. CDR3 size: 20 residues. CDR3 nucleotide sequence: TGCAGCGTCGAAGGATTCCCGGTCACTAGCGGGAATCCGAATTACAATGAGCAGTTCTTC. Translating gives CSVEGFPVTSGNPNYNEQFF.